The clone carrying this TCR beta chain occurred a few times. These data originate in a study of sequential checkpoint blockade in melanoma. Study overall: First-line arms were nivolumab then ipilimumab, or the reverse, randomized 1:1.

Germline CDR1 and CDR2: SGHAT and FQNNGV. This CDR3 spans 14 amino acids. Trimming removed 5 bases at V and 4 bases at J, with 15 bases between. Treatment in this sample: randomized to nivolumab then ipilimumab (arm A) or the reverse (arm B). PBMC sorting kept live CD3+CD8+ cells without CD19 or CD56. Assay: immunoSEQ multiplex PCR; the TCRdb copy retains only in-frame clones and omits some. The sample consists of 15,000 to 20,000 clones, roughly 69% of them appearing once. This clonotype originated in a human donor with melanoma. The sequenced sample was CD8+ T cells sorted from blood (inferred from file names), obtained from a patient given nivolumab and ipilimumab in sequence. The chain combines TRBV11-2 with TRBJ2-7; TRBD2 is a possible D gene (5 bases). DNA for the CDR3: TGTGCCAGCAGCAGGGCGGGCAATCGGTACGAGCAGTACTTC. This translates into CASSRAGNRYEQYF.